Listed here are 31 T cell receptor beta chains from one sample, sequenced in a study of blood T cells in healthy people across ages. Primers used in a second PCR of roughly 7 to 11 cycles were a sample-barcoded 5' primer and a J-beta primer mix. Via MiXCR, TCRdb re-called the 5' RACE reads, giving one row per CDR3 protein. The data contain about 1.8 million distinct CDR3 sequences, 49% of them singletons. Sequenced material: blood. The origin of the receptors is a woman in her thirties or forties in good health.

This sequence joins TRBV7-2 and TRBJ1-4, with a weak D call TRBD1 (5 bases). V shed 3 bases and J shed 5 bases, with 10 bases lying between them. Germline lookup yields CDR1 SGHTA and CDR2 FQGNSA. The CDR3 is 14 residues long. The CDR3 nucleotides read TGTGCCAGCAGCTTTGGGGGAATCAATGAAAAACTGTTTTTT. Amino acids: CASSFGGINEKLFF.

V is TRBV18 and J is TRBJ1-2; D call uncertain. This CDR3 spans 13 amino acids. Trimming cost V 3 bases and J 4 bases, with 9 bases left between them. Germline loops: CDR1 KGHSH, CDR2 LQKENI. This CDR3 reads CASSPAEAYGYTF. CDR3 DNA sequence: TGTGCCAGCTCACCTGCTGAGGCCTATGGCTACACCTTC.

This clonotype was counted a few times. This CDR3 reads CASSSPGGGADIQYF. The CDR3 nucleotides are TGTGCCAGCAGCTCCCCTGGGGGGGGGGCGGACATTCAGTACTTC. V and J are TRBV7-2 and TRBJ2-7, with a possible D match to TRBD2 (7 bases). The J call may not be correct, given that the DNA end is closer to TRBJ2-4. CDR3 length equals 15 residues. Per the germline V gene, CDR1 is SGHTA and CDR2 is FQGNSA.

The CDR3 DNA follows: TGTGCCACATACAGGAGCTCGGGACCCACCGGGGAGCTGTTTTTT. Amino acids: CATYRSSGPTGELFF. The V gene is TRBV12-3 or TRBV12-4, the J gene TRBJ2-2, with D perhaps being TRBD1 or TRBD2 (5 bases each). The CDR3 length is 15 residues. V lost 10 bases to trimming and J lost 4 bases, with 19 bases between them.

The V and J genes are TRBV28 and TRBJ1-2; D gene uncertain. The V and J ends lost 3 bases and 5 bases respectively, with 13 bases between them. Germline V lookup: CDR1 MDHEN, CDR2 SYDVKM. CDR3 length equals 14 residues. The CDR3 region is CASSFGLGKYGYTF. In nucleotides, the CDR3 is TGTGCCAGCAGTTTCGGTCTGGGGAAATATGGCTACACCTTC.

V gene TRBV27 combines with J gene TRBJ1-4; 7 nucleotides match TRBD1. Germline-derived CDR1 and CDR2 are MNHEY and SMNVEV (reference sequence). CDR3 length: 16 amino acids. V lost 0 bases to trimming and J lost 10 bases; unmatched junction nucleotides: 11. In nucleotides, the CDR3 is TGTGCCAGCAGTTTATCGCTTGTTGAGGGGGCGCGAAAACTGTTTTTT. It yields the protein CASSLSLVEGARKLFF.

The V call is TRBV7-2, the J call TRBJ2-4; D is unresolved. Germline CDR1 is SGHTA and CDR2 is FQGNSA. V lost 3 bases to trimming and J lost 0 bases, with 15 bases between them. CDR3 length equals 17 residues. The CDR3 coding sequence is TGTGCCAGCAGCTTGGTACAAGGGAACCTAGCCAAAAACATTCAGTACTTC. It codes for CASSLVQGNLAKNIQYF. Full variable domain (missing parts from reference TRBV7-2 and TRBJ2-4): GAGVSQSPSNKVTEKGKDVELRCDPISGHTALYWYRQSLGQGLEFLIYFQGNSAPDKSGLPSDRFSAERTGGSVSTLTIQRTQQEDSAVYLCASSLVQGNLAKNIQYFGAGTRLSVL.

The chain links TRBV20-1 to TRBJ2-1; tentative D call: TRBD2 (5 bases). The CDR3 totals 13 residues. Trimming shortened V by 3 bases and J by 8 bases, and 14 bases separated the two germline ends. Germline V lookup: CDR1 DFQATT, CDR2 SNEGSKA (reference sequence). CDR3 nucleotide sequence: TGCAGTGCTAGGGTGGACGTGGGAGATGAGCAGTTCTTC. It codes for CSARVDVGDEQFF.

This clonotype was seen a few times. The rearrangement joins TRBV29-1 to TRBJ2-1; D might be TRBD1 (6 bases). Trimming left V 3 bases short and J 3 bases short, with 18 bases between. This CDR3 comprises 16 residues. Germline V lookup: CDR1 SQVTM, CDR2 ANQGSEA. CDR3 coding DNA: TGCAGCGTTGAGTCCCTGGCAGGGGTAGGCTACAATGAGCAGTTCTTC. Translated: CSVESLAGVGYNEQFF.

This clonotype was seen a few times. The chain uses TRBV6-5 and TRBJ2-5; possibly TRBD2 for D (5 bases). The germline V and J ends were trimmed by 7 bases and 4 bases, with 10 bases remaining between them. This CDR3 comprises 12 residues. In germline, CDR1 is MNHEY, CDR2 SVGAGI. The CDR3, as DNA: TGTGCCAGCATCGGGGTATCAGAGACCCAGTACTTC. Its translation: CASIGVSETQYF.

The V gene is TRBV7-9, the J gene TRBJ2-5; D uncertain. CDR3 length equals 15 residues. The germline CDR1 and CDR2 sequences are SEHNR and FQNEAQ (reference sequence). The germline V and J ends were trimmed by 6 bases and 0 bases, with 14 bases remaining between them. This CDR3 reads CASSGEGRNQETQYF. The CDR3 DNA reads TGTGCCAGCAGTGGCGAAGGACGGAACCAAGAGACCCAGTACTTC.

This clonotype was seen more than once but under ten times. The chain employs TRBV20-1 and TRBJ1-2, with 7 positions matching TRBD1. Germline values: CDR1 DFQATT, CDR2 SNEGSKA (reference sequence). Germline trimming cut 8 bases from V and 6 bases from J; bases unmatched to any gene: 18. The CDR3 is 15 amino acids. The CDR3 protein is CSPPLGTGVDHGYTF. Here the CDR3 DNA reads TGCAGTCCGCCCTTGGGTACAGGGGTGGATCATGGCTACACCTTC.

V and J are TRBV20-1 and TRBJ2-3; D gene unclear. V lost 5 bases and J lost 3, with 21 bases in between. Germline CDR1 DFQATT, CDR2 SNEGSKA (reference sequence). There are 16 residues in the CDR3. The CDR3 loop reads CSAPTRLGGPTDTQYF. CDR3 DNA: TGCAGTGCTCCTACCCGACTTGGCGGCCCGACAGATACGCAGTATTTT.

For the CDR3, the DNA is TGTGCCAGCAGCCCAGAACAGGCTTATGCCTACGAGCAGTACTTC. This translates into CASSPEQAYAYEQYF. This chain joins TRBV14 and TRBJ2-7; D possibly corresponds to TRBD1 (5 bases). Germline assignment: CDR1 SGHDN and CDR2 FVKESK. Trimming removed 4 bases at V and 2 bases at J, with 15 bases between. The CDR3 has 15 residues. The variable domain in full, completed from reference TRBV14 and TRBJ2-7, reads EAGVTQFPSHSVIEKGQTVTLRCDPISGHDNLYWYRRVMGKEIKFLLHFVKESKQDESGMPNNRFLAERTGGTYSTLKVQPAELEDSGVYFCASSPEQAYAYEQYFGPGTRLTVT.

The CDR3, as DNA: TGCAGTGCCCTTGACCGGGGACGCTATGGCTACACCTTC. Translation gives CSALDRGRYGYTF. The rearrangement uses TRBV20-1 and TRBJ1-2; a weak D match, TRBD1 (5 bases). The CDR3 spans 13 residues. Germline lookup yields CDR1 DFQATT and CDR2 SNEGSKA (reference sequence). V was pared by 6 bases and J by 4 bases, with 15 bases between.

The DNA of the CDR3 is TGTGCCAGCAGTTTATCGCTGGTTGAAAAACTGTTTTTT. Amino acids: CASSLSLVEKLFF. V usage is TRBV12-3 or TRBV12-4 and J usage is TRBJ1-4; D unclear. This CDR3 contains 13 residues. V was clipped by 2 bases and J by 7 bases, with 8 bases between them.

The rearrangement links TRBV24-1 to TRBJ2-4; 7 bases map to TRBD2. TRBJ2-7 explains the end of the DNA better; the J call may be wrong. This CDR3 has 14 amino acids. Germline CDR1 and CDR2: KGHDR and SFDVKD. The CDR3 nucleotides are TGTGCCACCTCAGGCGGGGGTAAATCCTACGAGCAGTACTTC. Residues: CATSGGGKSYEQYF.

The chain employs TRBV7-2 and TRBJ2-1; 7 positions match TRBD1. Trimming took 5 bases from V and 7 from J; bases not matched to a gene: 14. This CDR3 region has 16 residues. Germline CDR1 is SGHTA and CDR2 is FQGNSA. CDR3 in DNA: TGTGCCAGCAGCCGACTTAGACAGGGAGCAACGAATGAGCAGTTCTTC. As protein: CASSRLRQGATNEQFF.

The chain couples TRBV6-5 to TRBJ2-6, with D hard to call. CDR1 is MNHEY, CDR2 SVGAGI, per germline. Deletions cut 5 bases from V and 3 bases from J, with 11 bases between. The CDR3 is 15 amino acids. CDR3 nucleotides: TGTGCCAGCAGTAACGAAGTGGGTGGGGCCAACGTCCTGACTTTC. As protein: CASSNEVGGANVLTF.

V usage is TRBV4-2 and J usage is TRBJ1-2; 8 positions agree with TRBD1. This CDR3 region has 13 residues. The germline V gene encodes CDR1 LGHNA and CDR2 YNFKEQ. V gave up 1 base and J gave up 7 bases; unmatched junction bases: 2. CDR3 nucleotide sequence: TGTGCCAGCAGCCAAGGGACAGGGACTGGCTACACCTTC. Translation gives CASSQGTGTGYTF.

This chain links TRBV5-4 with TRBJ1-1; D gene unclear. Trimming stripped 9 bases from V and 2 bases from J, with 11 bases between. The CDR3 contains 12 residues. CDR1 SGHNT and CDR2 YYREEE come from the germline V gene (reference sequence). The CDR3 loop is CATLGSNTEAFF. CDR3 DNA sequence: TGTGCCACCCTCGGCAGTAACACTGAAGCTTTCTTT.

This clonotype has just a few counts. The chain carries TRBV29-1 and TRBJ2-7, with 9 bases aligning to TRBD1. CDR1 and CDR2 (germline): SQVTM, ANQGSEA. V lost 4 bases, J lost 7 bases, and 5 bases stayed unmatched. The CDR3 sequence is 12 residues long. The CDR3 spells CSVGGQGLEQYF. CDR3 bases: TGCAGCGTTGGGGGACAGGGTCTGGAGCAGTACTTC.

There are a few counts of this clonotype. J is TRBJ2-5 and V is TRBV4-2; perhaps TRBD2 as D (6 bases). V lost 1 base, J lost 1 base, and 13 bases lay in between. Germline CDR1 and CDR2: LGHNA and YNFKEQ. The length of the CDR3 is 16 residues. The DNA for the CDR3 is TGTGCCAGCAGCCAAGGAGCGGGTGATCCCCAAGAGACCCAGTACTTC. It yields the protein CASSQGAGDPQETQYF.

V is TRBV15 and J is TRBJ2-3; D is ambiguous. V lost 1 base, J lost 2 bases, and 4 bases lay in between. CDR3 length: 13 residues. In germline, CDR1 is LNHNV, CDR2 YYDKDF (reference sequence). The CDR3 reads CATSRGTTDTQYF. CDR3 sequence (DNA): TGTGCCACCAGCAGAGGAACCACAGATACGCAGTATTTT.

The V call is TRBV6-6, the J call TRBJ2-1, with TRBD2 matching over 10 bases. Looked up from germline, CDR1 is MNHNY and CDR2 is SVGAGI (reference sequence). This CDR3 contains 16 residues. V gave up 5 bases and J gave up 2 bases; unmatched junction bases: 6. The DNA of the CDR3 is TGTGCCAGCAGTACCCTAGCGGGGGACACCTACAATGAGCAGTTCTTC. Its translation is CASSTLAGDTYNEQFF.

This rearrangement joins TRBV7-2 to TRBJ1-6; D is uncertain. Germline V gene lookup returns CDR1 SGHTA and CDR2 FQGNSA. The CDR3 is 16 residues long. Trimming removed 5 bases from V and 9 bases from J, with 20 bases in between. Here the CDR3 reads CASSPRVTGPGSPLHF. The CDR3 region has the DNA TGTGCCAGCAGCCCCCGGGTGACCGGGCCGGGTTCACCCCTCCACTTT.

Written as DNA, the CDR3 is TGTGCCAGCAGCCCCCGGACTAGCGGGGACACAGATACGCAGTATTTT. Protein product: CASSPRTSGDTDTQYF. The chain combines TRBV7-2 with TRBJ2-3; 12 bases map to TRBD2. There are 16 residues in the CDR3. The ends lost 5 bases at V and 2 bases at J; junction bases unmatched: 5. Germline V CDR1 and CDR2: SGHTA, FQGNSA. Together with reference TRBV7-2 and TRBJ2-3, the CDR3 gives the full variable domain: GAGVSQSPSNKVTEKGKDVELRCDPISGHTALYWYRQSLGQGLEFLIYFQGNSAPDKSGLPSDRFSAERTGGSVSTLTIQRTQQEDSAVYLCASSPRTSGDTDTQYFGPGTRLTVL.

The genes are TRBV6-5 and TRBJ1-2; a weak D match, TRBD1 (6 bases). V gave up 2 bases and J gave up 0 bases, with 7 bases separating them. The germline gives CDR1 MNHEY, CDR2 SVGAGI. CDR3 length: 14 residues. The CDR3 spells CASSYKGANYGYTF. The CDR3 coding sequence is TGTGCCAGCAGTTACAAGGGGGCTAACTATGGCTACACCTTC.

Note on this clonotype: The junction does not match germline at one end; this may be a read error. The gene calls are TRBV6-5 and TRBJ1-2; 10 nucleotides line up with TRBD1. Germline CDR1 MNHEY, CDR2 SVGAGI. The CDR3 contains 15 residues. CDR3 coding DNA: TGTGCCAGCAGTTACTGGACAGGGGGAAACTCTGGCTACACCTTC. Translation gives CASSYWTGGNSGYTF.

The chain recombines TRBV3-1 with TRBJ1-2, with D possibly being TRBD1 (5 bases). CDR1 and CDR2 from the germline V gene are LGHDT and YNNKEL (reference sequence). Trimming took 3 bases from V and 6 from J, leaving 11 bases between them. The CDR3 extends over 13 amino acids. The CDR3: CASSHNQGHGYTF. DNA of the CDR3: TGTGCCAGCAGCCATAACCAGGGTCATGGCTACACCTTC.

Worth noting for this clonotype: One end of the junction does not line up with germline, which may come from a read error. The chain joins TRBV5-1 to TRBJ2-1; a weak D match, TRBD2 (6 bases). The CDR3 is 15 residues long. Germline-derived CDR1 and CDR2 are SGHRS and YFSETQ. The CDR3 is CASSSAGHSYKEQFF. The CDR3 nucleotides read TGCGCCAGCTCCAGTGCGGGGCACTCCTACAAGGAGCAGTTCTTC.